The 3 T cell receptor beta chains below come from one sample, sequenced in a study of blood T cell repertoires in COVID-19. TCRdb keeps only in-frame clones here, not all; method: immunoSEQ multiplex PCR. The sample has roughly 100,000 clones, more than 90% seen once. Sequenced input: peripheral blood. The receptors here all came from a man aged 18 to 29 with acute or convalescent COVID-19.

This chain connects TRBV5-4 to TRBJ1-4; 8 nucleotides agree with TRBD1. This CDR3 has 15 residues. From germline, CDR1 is SGHNT and CDR2 YYREEE (reference sequence). V was clipped by 3 bases and J by 8 bases; unmatched bases: 9. CDR3: CASSSGQGIREKLFF. CDR3 DNA sequence: TGTGCCAGCAGCTCCGGACAGGGAATTCGGGAAAAACTGTTTTTT.

The V call is TRBV5-1, the J call TRBJ1-2; D uncertain. The ends were cut back, 2 bases at V and 4 bases at J, with 21 bases in the middle. CDR1 is SGHRS, CDR2 YFSETQ, per germline. The CDR3 loop spans 17 amino acids. This chain's CDR3 is CASSFTTGSHTIYGYTF. The CDR3 region has the DNA TGCGCCAGCAGCTTTACGACGGGTTCACACACCATCTATGGCTACACCTTC.

This clone has just a few counts. The chain recombines TRBV5-1 with TRBJ1-2; 9 bases match TRBD1. The CDR3 covers 15 residues. CDR1 and CDR2 (germline): SGHRS, YFSETQ. The V segment lost 3 bases and the J segment 3 bases; nucleotides outside the gene matches: 6. The CDR3 loop reads CASSSLDRGDYGYTF. CDR3 DNA sequence: TGCGCCAGCAGCTCACTGGACAGGGGAGACTATGGCTACACCTTC.